This T cell receptor (beta chain) was sequenced for a study of CD8 T cells in Susac syndrome. Study at large: More than 5 sequenced Susac syndrome patients had clinically active disease, while 8 or 9 were in remission. Study-wide findings and caveats: CD4+ T cell repertoires in Susac syndrome lacked clonal expansion.

High-throughput TCR beta sequencing covered peripheral CD8+ and CD4+ T cells. Roughly 0.45 to 1 ug RNA was reverse transcribed with random hexamers. TCRdb reprocessed the immunoSEQ multiplex PCR reads via MiXCR and lists one record per CDR3 protein. The table includes 150,000 to 200,000 distinct CDR3 sequences, around 94% detected once. Germline values: CDR1 SGDLS, CDR2 YYNGEE. The CDR3 covers 15 residues. V was shortened by 3 bases and J by 0 bases, with 10 bases between the two germline ends. Turning to this clonotype: What it recognizes is unknown.

Input material: CD4+ T cells from PBMCs. The rearrangement uses TRBV9 and TRBJ2-1; possibly TRBD1 for D (6 bases). This TCR derives from a human donor with Susac syndrome. CDR3: CASSEQGSSYNEQFF. The DNA for the CDR3 is TGTGCCAGCAGCGAGCAGGGGAGCTCCTACAATGAGCAGTTCTTC.